Described below is a single T cell receptor (beta chain) sequence and its context. The CDR3 sequence is 16 residues long. The method was immunoSEQ multiplex PCR; TCRdb's version includes in-frame clones alone and lacks a portion of them. The table includes 10,000 or so clones, approximately 91% detected once. This entry comes from a study of blood T cell dynamics during melanoma immunotherapy. Noted time point: pre-treatment baseline. The gene calls are TRBV21-1 and TRBJ2-7; the table calls TRBD1, which could not be checked here. TRBV21-1 is tagged as a pseudogene. Sequences were derived from blood, sampled from a patient treated with checkpoint blockade. The receptor was isolated from a human donor with melanoma. CDR3 nucleotide sequence: TGTGCCAGCAGCAAAACGGGGACAGGGGGCTCCTACGAGCAGTACTTC. It encodes CASSKTGTGGSYEQYF.